The present T cell receptor (beta chain) was sequenced within a study of blood T cell repertoires in COVID-19. With 6 bases clipped from V and 7 bases from J, the junction kept 6 bases outside the gene matches. Germline assignment: CDR1 MNHEY and CDR2 SVGAGI. CDR3 size: 14 residues. Sequencing was performed with immunoSEQ multiplex PCR; in TCRdb, only in-frame clones are kept and a portion is missing. The repertoire includes 55,000 to 65,000 clones, roughly 90% of them detected once, and about 9.7% sits in the top ten. The rearrangement uses TRBV6-5 and TRBJ2-1, with 10 bases fitting TRBD2. This receptor was taken from a woman aged 80 or over with active COVID-19. Sequenced sample: peripheral blood. The CDR3 protein is CASSLAGVGNEQFF. CDR3 nucleotide sequence: TGTGCCAGCAGCCTAGCGGGAGTGGGTAATGAGCAGTTCTTC.